These 6 T cell receptor beta chains originate from one sample sequenced in a study of PD-L1 blockade in urothelial cancer. The repertoire was sequenced with immunoSEQ multiplex PCR; TCRdb's copy has only in-frame clones and lacks some. This sample carries about 26,000 clones, around nine tenths of them seen once, and the ten largest clones take 30% to 40%. Sequenced material: PBMCs, taken around atezolizumab (anti-PD-L1) treatment. The receptors shown here come from a man aged 55 to 70 with urothelial cancer.

The chain combines TRBV4-2 with TRBJ1-2, with a weak D call TRBD1 (6 bases). The V end lost 0 bases, the J end lost 8 bases, and 22 bases lay between the germline ends. CDR3 length: 17 residues. The germline CDR1 and CDR2 sequences are LGHNA and YNFKEQ. CDR3 protein: CASSQDIQDSSLWGYTF. Written as DNA, the CDR3 is TGTGCCAGCAGCCAAGATATCCAGGACAGCTCCCTTTGGGGCTACACCTTC.

J is TRBJ2-5 and V is TRBV7-6; 9 bases agree with TRBD2. Germline CDR1 and CDR2: SGHVS and FNYEAQ. V lost 5 bases, J lost 7 bases, and 17 bases stayed unmatched. The CDR3 sequence is 17 residues long. This chain's CDR3 is CASSGTPASGDLGTQYF. The DNA for the CDR3 is TGTGCCAGCAGCGGAACTCCGGCTAGCGGGGACCTAGGGACCCAGTACTTC.

V is TRBV19 and J is TRBJ2-5; the D is unclear. Trimming pared 5 bases from V and 5 bases from J, leaving 15 bases between. This CDR3 spans 14 amino acids. Germline V gene data show CDR1 as LNHDA and CDR2 as SQIVND (reference sequence). CDR3 residues: CASSAATRPETQYF. Here the CDR3 DNA reads TGTGCCAGTAGTGCAGCGACGCGCCCTGAGACCCAGTACTTC.

This chain links TRBV29-1 with TRBJ1-4, with 9 bases that match TRBD1. Germline V gene lookup returns CDR1 SQVTM and CDR2 ANQGSEA. V dropped 7 bases and J dropped 8; count of bases not matched to a gene: 5. The CDR3 contains 12 residues. The CDR3 DNA reads TGCAGCGGACAGGGGGTACAAGAAAAACTGTTTTTT. Translation gives CSGQGVQEKLFF.

The chain couples TRBV19 to TRBJ1-2; D may be TRBD1 (5 bases). CDR1 is LNHDA, CDR2 SQIVND, per germline (reference sequence). The CDR3 extends over 15 amino acids. V lost 3 bases and J 2 bases, leaving 13 bases between the germline ends. The DNA of the CDR3 is TGTGCCAGTAGTATCCGGGGCGGGGAAAACTATGGCTACACCTTC. This sequence encodes CASSIRGGENYGYTF.

This clone came up a few times. This rearrangement joins TRBV5-1 to TRBJ2-3, with 9 bases fitting TRBD2. The CDR3 spans 14 residues. Germline V gene sequence: CDR1 SGHRS, CDR2 YFSETQ. V shed 0 bases and J 5 bases; nucleotides not matched to a gene: 1. CDR3 sequence (DNA): TGCGCCAGCAGCTTGGCTAGCGGGGAAGATACGCAGTATTTT. It translates to CASSLASGEDTQYF.